The 26 T cell receptor beta chains presented below share a single source sample, sequenced in a study of blood T cell repertoires in COVID-19. Clones were sequenced by immunoSEQ multiplex PCR, and TCRdb holds only the in-frame ones, with some missing. The table has 400,000 to 500,000 clones, roughly 84% seen once; the top ten hold 1.4%. Sequencing input: PBMCs or T cells enriched from blood (not recorded which). Receptors were obtained from a woman aged 18-35 years who had been exposed to COVID-19.

The rearrangement uses TRBV6-1 and TRBJ2-7; D ambiguous. CDR3 size: 14 residues. Germline-derived CDR1 and CDR2 are MNHNS and SASEGT. Trimming pared 2 bases from V and 7 bases from J, leaving 15 bases between. CDR3 protein: CASSERPVSGEQYF. In DNA form, the CDR3 reads TGTGCCAGCAGTGAACGCCCGGTCTCCGGGGAGCAGTACTTC.

This clone has more than one count but fewer than ten. The rearrangement joins TRBV4-1 to TRBJ1-2, with 9 bases identical to TRBD1. The junction had 5 bases not matched to a gene; V was cut back by 3 bases and J by 6 bases. Germline V gene sequence: CDR1 MGHRA, CDR2 YSYEKL. The CDR3 is 14 amino acids. The DNA of the CDR3 is TGCGCCAGCAGCCACCCCGGGACAGGGAATGGCTACACCTTC. Encoded protein: CASSHPGTGNGYTF.

The J gene is TRBJ1-4, the V gene TRBV7-2; a possible D gene is TRBD1 (6 bases). The germline V gene has CDR1 SGHTA and CDR2 FQGNSA. This CDR3 is built from 15 residues. V was pared by 5 bases and J by 8 bases, with 18 bases between. CDR3 sequence: CASSTDGGLGEKLFF. The CDR3 DNA is TGTGCCAGCAGCACCGACGGGGGGCTCGGGGAAAAACTGTTTTTT. Together with reference TRBV7-2 and TRBJ1-4, the CDR3 gives the full variable domain: GAGVSQSPSNKVTEKGKDVELRCDPISGHTALYWYRQSLGQGLEFLIYFQGNSAPDKSGLPSDRFSAERTGGSVSTLTIQRTQQEDSAVYLCASSTDGGLGEKLFFGSGTQLSVL.

The gene calls are TRBV29-1 and TRBJ2-3, with 7 bases aligning to TRBD2. The CDR3 is 16 residues long. V gave up 6 bases and J gave up 0 bases; unmatched junction bases: 12. Per the germline V gene, CDR1 is SQVTM and CDR2 is ANQGSEA. The CDR3 DNA is TGCAGCGTAGTACTCCTGATGGGGGGGAGCACAGATACGCAGTATTTT. Translating gives CSVVLLMGGSTDTQYF.

V usage is TRBV21-1 and J usage is TRBJ1-1; the table assigns TRBD1, which was not confirmed against the DNA. TRBV21-1 is given as a pseudogene. This CDR3 has 15 residues. The CDR3 loop is CASSSTGTRNTEAFF. DNA of the CDR3: TGTGCCAGCAGCAGTACCGGGACACGGAACACTGAAGCTTTCTTT.

The rearrangement links TRBV6-5 to TRBJ1-2; D remains unclear. CDR1 is MNHEY, CDR2 SVGAGI, per germline. Trimming took off 2 bases at V and 2 bases at J, with 6 bases between the two ends. CDR3 length equals 13 residues. The chain's CDR3 is CASSYTYNYGYTF. The DNA of the CDR3 is TGTGCCAGCAGTTACACTTACAACTATGGCTACACCTTC.

This clone was found once. The rearrangement links TRBV28 to TRBJ2-1, with TRBD2 matching 7 bases. Germline V gives CDR1 MDHEN, CDR2 SYDVKM. There are 14 residues in the CDR3. Losses at the gene ends were 3 bases for V and 10 bases for J; bases not matched to a gene: 9. The DNA of the CDR3 is TGTGCCAGCAGTTTTACGGGAGGACGTCGGGAGCAGTTCTTC. Translation gives CASSFTGGRREQFF.

This chain uses TRBV19 with TRBJ2-7, with D maybe TRBD1 (5 bases). Germline loops: CDR1 LNHDA, CDR2 SQIVND (reference sequence). V was shortened by 3 bases and J by 1 base, with 10 bases between the two germline ends. This CDR3 has 14 amino acids. DNA of the CDR3: TGTGCCAGTAGTATTGGACAACCATCCTACGAGCAGTACTTC. Its translation is CASSIGQPSYEQYF.

The rearrangement uses TRBV4-1 and TRBJ1-4; a possible D gene is TRBD1 (6 bases). From germline, CDR1 is MGHRA and CDR2 YSYEKL. Trimming left V 5 bases short and J 0 bases short, with 22 bases between. The length of the CDR3 is 19 residues. CDR3 DNA sequence: TGCGCCAGCAGCGTTGGACCGGGGACAAGGAGTGCAACTAATGAAAAACTGTTTTTT. It specifies CASSVGPGTRSATNEKLFF.

J is TRBJ1-2 and V is TRBV5-4; D unresolved. CDR1 is SGHNT and CDR2 is YYREEE in the germline V gene (reference sequence). The V end was cut by 4 bases, the J end by 4 bases, with 17 bases between. This CDR3 has 15 residues. CDR3 in amino acids: CASSPGLVEGYGYTF. DNA for the CDR3: TGTGCCAGCAGCCCGGGTTTAGTGGAAGGCTATGGCTACACCTTC.

The chain combines TRBV19 with TRBJ2-1; 9 bases match TRBD1. The CDR3 covers 18 residues. Unmatched junction bases numbered 16, after V lost 6 bases and J lost 4 bases. Germline CDR1 LNHDA, CDR2 SQIVND (reference sequence). CDR3 in amino acids: CASRPRALGTGPYNEQFF. Written as DNA, the CDR3 is TGTGCCAGTAGACCGAGAGCTCTCGGGACAGGGCCTTACAATGAGCAGTTCTTC.

This sequence joins TRBV9 and TRBJ2-5, with TRBD2 as a possible D gene (6 bases). This CDR3 is 15 amino acids long. The V end lost 0 bases, the J end lost 4 bases, and 13 bases lay between the germline ends. Germline loops: CDR1 SGDLS, CDR2 YYNGEE. Here the CDR3 DNA reads TGTGCCAGCAGCGTAGTTGGGGGAGGTTCAGAGACCCAGTACTTC. Encoded protein: CASSVVGGGSETQYF.

V is TRBV7-8 and J is TRBJ2-7; D possibly corresponds to TRBD1 (7 bases). Germline CDR1 is SGHVS and CDR2 is FQNEAQ. V dropped 5 bases and J dropped 2 bases, with 16 bases sitting between them. The CDR3 runs 15 residues. CDR3 DNA sequence: TGTGCCAGCAGCCCGCGGGACAGCCTGACCTACGAGCAGTACTTC. Residues: CASSPRDSLTYEQYF.

The chain combines TRBV15 with TRBJ1-2, with D possibly TRBD1 on 5 matching bases. V lost 0 bases to trimming and J lost 4 bases, with 21 bases between them. Per the germline V gene, CDR1 is LNHNV and CDR2 is YYDKDF (reference sequence). The CDR3 runs to 18 residues. The CDR3 DNA reads TGTGCCACCAGCAGAGATCCGGCACTTTACAGGACCGCCTATGGCTACACCTTC. Protein sequence: CATSRDPALYRTAYGYTF.

The chain carries TRBV7-9 and TRBJ2-7; D is possibly TRBD2 (6 bases). The CDR3 totals 14 residues. Germline V lookup: CDR1 SEHNR, CDR2 FQNEAQ (reference sequence). The V gene lost 4 bases and the J gene lost 2 bases, with 12 bases spanning the gap. DNA of the CDR3: TGTGCCAGCAGCTCAGGGAGGAATGCCTACGAGCAGTACTTC. Translating it yields CASSSGRNAYEQYF.

The chain has TRBV19 and TRBJ2-7; TRBD2 might be the D (5 bases). V lost 8 bases to trimming and J lost 6 bases, with 14 bases between them. Germline V lookup: CDR1 LNHDA, CDR2 SQIVND (reference sequence). The CDR3 has 12 amino acids. The CDR3, as DNA: TGTGCCAGTTCTCACCTAAGCGGCGAGCAGTACTTC. It codes for CASSHLSGEQYF.

The chain has TRBV6-2 or TRBV6-3 and TRBJ2-1; possible D gene TRBD2, 6 bases. The V gene lost 6 bases and the J gene lost 1 base, with 16 bases spanning the gap. Germline lookup yields CDR1 MNHEY and CDR2 SVGEGT. There are 16 residues in the CDR3. The CDR3 spells CASSPKRVGSYNEQFF. CDR3 DNA sequence: TGTGCCAGCAGCCCTAAGCGGGTAGGTTCCTACAATGAGCAGTTCTTC.

This clone has a single count. V gene TRBV7-2 combines with J gene TRBJ2-1, with D perhaps matching TRBD2 (5 bases). The CDR3 totals 13 residues. Germline V lookup: CDR1 SGHTA, CDR2 FQGNSA. V lost 2 bases to trimming and J lost 8 bases, with 10 bases between them. DNA for the CDR3: TGTGCCAGCAGCTTAAATAGCGTCCATGAGCAGTTCTTC. This translates into CASSLNSVHEQFF.

This chain connects TRBV6-6 to TRBJ2-7; TRBD1 might be the D (5 bases). The ends were cut back, 8 bases at V and 2 bases at J, with 13 bases in the middle. Germline CDR1 reads MNHNY; CDR2 reads SVGAGI (reference sequence). This CDR3 has 13 residues. CDR3 in DNA: TGTGCCAGCGCTATGGACATCGCCTACGAGCAGTACTTC. Protein sequence: CASAMDIAYEQYF.

The sample holds one count of this clone. J is TRBJ2-2 and V is TRBV28; D is ambiguous. The CDR3 contains 12 residues. The germline V gene encodes CDR1 MDHEN and CDR2 SYDVKM. V dropped 8 bases and J dropped 4 bases, with 8 bases sitting between them. CDR3 sequence (DNA): TGTGCCAGCCCCTCGGGCACCGGGGAGCTGTTTTTT. Translating it yields CASPSGTGELFF. Full variable domain (remainder filled in from reference TRBV28 and TRBJ2-2): DVKVTQSSRYLVKRTGEKVFLECVQDMDHENMFWYRQDPGLGLRLIYFSYDVKMKEKGDIPEGYSVSREKKERFSLILESASTNQTSMYLCASPSGTGELFFGEGSRLTVL.

The gene calls are TRBV7-6 and TRBJ1-2; D might be TRBD1 (5 bases). Germline CDR1 reads SGHVS; CDR2 reads FNYEAQ. This CDR3 is 17 amino acids long. V was pared by 0 bases and J by 0 bases, with 14 bases between. The CDR3 DNA is TGTGCCAGCAGCTTAGCCGGCACAGGAGTTTCTAACTATGGCTACACCTTC. Amino acid sequence: CASSLAGTGVSNYGYTF.

This chain connects TRBV2 to TRBJ1-1; possibly TRBD1 for D (5 bases). V was cut by 3 bases and J by 2 bases, with 10 bases left in between. This CDR3 has 14 residues. Germline CDR1 SNHLY, CDR2 FYNNEI. The CDR3 loop is CASSEGRGNTEAFF. The CDR3 coding sequence is TGTGCCAGCAGTGAGGGGCGAGGAAACACTGAAGCTTTCTTT.

V and J are TRBV2 and TRBJ1-1, with D hard to call. V was clipped by 6 bases and J by 5 bases, with 19 bases between them. The CDR3 is made up of 15 amino acids. CDR1 and CDR2 from the germline V gene are SNHLY and FYNNEI. CDR3 in DNA: TGTGCCAGCAGGAGGCTGGTCTTAGCACCTACTGAAGCTTTCTTT. Translation gives CASRRLVLAPTEAFF.

The chain carries TRBV4-2 and TRBJ2-7; TRBD2 agrees at 15 bases. Germline V gene sequence: CDR1 LGHNA, CDR2 YNFKEQ. With V trimmed by 0 bases and J by 0 bases, 9 bases remained unmatched. This CDR3 has 20 amino acids. The CDR3, as DNA: TGTGCCAGCAGCCAAGATGGAGGACTAGCGGGGGGGCAGACCTCCTACGAGCAGTACTTC. It encodes CASSQDGGLAGGQTSYEQYF.

J is TRBJ2-7 and V is TRBV9, with 8 positions matching TRBD2. Looked up from germline, CDR1 is SGDLS and CDR2 is YYNGEE. The CDR3 is 15 residues long. J gave up 5 bases and V 0 bases, and 7 bases lay outside the gene matches. Here the CDR3 DNA reads TGTGCCAGCAGCGTAGAGGCTAGCGGGTTAAACGAGCAGTACTTC. Translated, it gives CASSVEASGLNEQYF.

The CDR3 DNA reads as TGCAGCGTTGAAGACAGGGGGAGATCTGGGGCCAACGTCCTGACTTTC. Translated, it gives CSVEDRGRSGANVLTF. The chain employs TRBV29-1 and TRBJ2-6; 7 bases agree with TRBD1. The CDR3 length is 16 residues. With 0 bases clipped from V and 1 base from J, the junction kept 3 bases outside the gene matches. Germline V lookup: CDR1 SQVTM, CDR2 ANQGSEA.